Below, 14 T cell receptor beta chains from the same sample are listed, as sequenced in a study of molecular identifiers for immune sequencing clone quantification. TCRdb used MiXCR to reprocess the PCR reads, holding one entry per CDR3 protein. Among 85,000 to 90,000 distinct CDR3 sequences listed, 19% were seen once. Sequencing input: naive CD8+ T cells from blood, with Jurkat cell RNA spiked in. The subset denotes: FACS-sorted CD8+CD4-CCR7+CD45RA+ naive T cells. These TCRs come from a human donor in good health. Some libraries in this study had Jurkat cell RNA spiked in.

In this sample, this clonotype turned up many times. The chain recombines TRBV4-3 with TRBJ2-3, with D possibly TRBD2 on 6 matching bases. The CDR3 contains 16 residues. Germline CDR1 and CDR2: LGHNA and YSLEER. The V gene lost 0 bases and the J gene lost 6 bases, with 16 bases spanning the gap. In nucleotides, the CDR3 is TGCGCCAGCAGCCAAGATCGGTGGGAGGCGATGGATACGCAGTATTTT. Amino acids: CASSQDRWEAMDTQYF.

This clonotype was seen ten or more times. The V gene is TRBV7-6, the J gene TRBJ2-6; the D gene is possibly TRBD1 (6 bases). The CDR3 is made up of 15 amino acids. With 5 bases removed from V and 2 bases from J, the gap between germline ends came to 10 bases. The V gene's germline CDR1 is SGHVS and CDR2 FNYEAQ. The DNA of the CDR3 is TGTGCCAGCAGCATAGGGGGTCCTGGGGCCAACGTCCTGACTTTC. Translated: CASSIGGPGANVLTF.

The chain has TRBV4-3 and TRBJ2-7, with 9 nucleotides matching TRBD2. V was clipped by 1 base and J by 4 bases; unmatched bases: 17. The CDR3 is 19 amino acids. Germline V gene lookup returns CDR1 LGHNA and CDR2 YSLEER. CDR3 amino acids: CASSQVLISRGGEGYEQYF. CDR3 DNA sequence: TGCGCCAGCAGCCAAGTTTTAATTTCGCGGGGGGGCGAGGGATACGAGCAGTACTTC.

This clonotype was detected many times. V is TRBV20-1 and J is TRBJ2-5, with TRBD1 matching over 9 bases. This CDR3 contains 13 residues. Trimming cost V 6 bases and J 4 bases; bases outside gene matches: 6. Germline assignment: CDR1 DFQATT and CDR2 SNEGSKA (reference sequence). The CDR3 loop is CSARTGAGETQYF. Written as DNA, the CDR3 is TGCAGTGCCCGGACAGGGGCAGGAGAGACCCAGTACTTC.

This clonotype occurred many times. The rearrangement links TRBV11-2 to TRBJ2-5, with 8 bases matching TRBD2. Germline CDR1 reads SGHAT; CDR2 reads FQNNGV. CDR3 length: 14 amino acids. The V and J ends lost 2 bases and 4 bases, in that order; junction bases with no gene match: 3. CDR3 residues: CASSLSGGPETQYF. CDR3 coding DNA: TGTGCCAGCAGCTTATCGGGGGGGCCAGAGACCCAGTACTTC. The complete variable domain, with remaining parts taken from reference TRBV11-2 and TRBJ2-5, reads EAGVAQSPRYKIIEKRQSVAFWCNPISGHATLYWYQQILGQGPKLLIQFQNNGVVDDSQLPKDRFSAERLKGVDSTLKIQPAKLEDSAVYLCASSLSGGPETQYFGPGTRLLVL.

Ten or more counts support this clonotype. The CDR3 DNA is TGCGCCAGCAGCCAGTATACAGGGGGCGCAGGCACCGGGGAGCTGTTTTTT. Translating gives CASSQYTGGAGTGELFF. This sequence joins TRBV4-1 and TRBJ2-2; 9 bases align to TRBD1. CDR1 MGHRA and CDR2 YSYEKL come from the germline V gene. The V segment lost 3 bases and the J segment 4 bases; nucleotides outside the gene matches: 9. This CDR3 is 17 amino acids long.

This clonotype was found many times. The chain joins TRBV4-1 to TRBJ1-4; D is possibly TRBD1 (5 bases). This CDR3 spans 15 amino acids. Trimming took 3 bases from V and 5 from J, leaving 13 bases between them. Germline assignment: CDR1 MGHRA and CDR2 YSYEKL. CDR3 loop: CASSHTTGLNEKLFF. CDR3 in DNA: TGCGCCAGCAGCCACACAACAGGTCTAAATGAAAAACTGTTTTTT.

This clonotype appeared many times. CDR3 bases: TGTGCCAGCAGTCTGCGGGGGGTGGACGACGAGCAGTACTTC. Its protein is CASSLRGVDDEQYF. The rearrangement links TRBV28 to TRBJ2-7; TRBD2 aligns across 8 bases. V gave up 5 bases and J gave up 5 bases; unmatched junction bases: 8. The CDR3 contains 14 residues. Germline-derived CDR1 and CDR2 are MDHEN and SYDVKM.

This clonotype appeared many times. The chain carries TRBV7-8 and TRBJ2-2; 10 bases map to TRBD2. The germline CDR1 and CDR2 sequences are SGHVS and FQNEAQ. V was pared by 0 bases and J by 5 bases, with 3 bases of the junction left unmatched. The length of the CDR3 is 16 residues. The CDR3 DNA reads as TGTGCCAGCAGCTTAGCTAATAGCGGGGGGACCGGGGAGCTGTTTTTT. It translates to CASSLANSGGTGELFF.

This clonotype was recorded many times. The chain couples TRBV20-1 to TRBJ1-6, with D possibly TRBD1 on 5 matching bases. The CDR3 has 14 amino acids. Trimming took off 4 bases at V and 7 bases at J, with 14 bases between the two ends. Germline assignment: CDR1 DFQATT and CDR2 SNEGSKA (reference sequence). The CDR3 bases are TGCAGTGCTACCCCGGGACCCGGGAATTCACCCCTCCACTTT. It specifies CSATPGPGNSPLHF.

This clonotype came up many times. The chain combines TRBV4-3 with TRBJ2-3, with 9 bases fitting TRBD2. Germline-derived CDR1 and CDR2 are LGHNA and YSLEER. The CDR3 has 17 amino acids. V shed 2 bases, J shed 1 base, and the junction held 7 bases outside the gene matches. The CDR3 bases are TGCGCCAGCAGCCAATTACGAGCGGGAGGAGGCACAGATACGCAGTATTTT. Encoded protein: CASSQLRAGGGTDTQYF.

This clonotype was found many times. The J gene is TRBJ2-3, the V gene TRBV3-1, with 7 bases identical to TRBD2. The CDR3 loop spans 15 amino acids. V lost 0 bases and J lost 7; bases outside the gene matches: 7. Germline CDR1 reads LGHDT; CDR2 reads YNNKEL (reference sequence). The CDR3 sequence is CASSQDSRELNTQYF. The DNA of the CDR3 is TGTGCCAGCAGCCAAGACTCGCGGGAGCTGAATACGCAGTATTTT.

This clonotype was seen ten or more times. This chain connects TRBV13 to TRBJ2-1; 11 bases align to TRBD2. The germline gives CDR1 PRHDT, CDR2 FYEKMQ (reference sequence). The CDR3 is made up of 14 amino acids. V gave up 7 bases and J gave up 4 bases; unmatched junction bases: 3. CDR3 sequence reads: CASTTSGIYNEQFF. The CDR3 DNA reads TGTGCCAGCACGACTAGCGGGATTTACAATGAGCAGTTCTTC.

A word on this clonotype: A much larger clone is a single base away; this may be a read error. CDR3 region: CAGSPVGWPTEAFF. CDR3 coding DNA: TGTGCCGGCAGCCCGGTCGGGTGGCCCACTGAAGCTTTCTTT. This chain connects TRBV5-3 to TRBJ1-1; D is uncertain. TRBV5-3 is an ORF; its function is uncertain. V was trimmed by 10 bases and J by 4 bases, leaving 20 bases between them. There are 14 residues in the CDR3.